This TCR beta chain is drawn from a study of T cell repertoires in cytomegalovirus infection. Study information: Shared public TCR beta signatures pointed to both CMV infection and a matching HLA type. Whole-study results and caveats: Frequencies of public TCR beta families were cumulated, and this identified carriers of CMV plus the relevant HLA.

Remarks on this clonotype: Its specificity is unknown.

Per germline, CDR1 SQVTM and CDR2 ANQGSEA. This CDR3 is built from 14 residues. TCRdb re-derived calls from the reads in MiXCR, one entry per CDR3 protein. The table includes under 300,000 distinct CDR3 sequences, 12% detected once. This receptor was identified in a human donor in good health (CMV status not recorded). Some clones in this sample may be carry-over from other donors' samples. J is TRBJ2-3 and V is TRBV29-1; D is perhaps TRBD1 (5 bases). Sequencing was performed on PBMCs. The CDR3 spells CSSRTAGSTDTQYF. In DNA, the CDR3 is TGCTCCAGTCGAACGGCAGGGAGCACAGATACGCAGTATTTT.